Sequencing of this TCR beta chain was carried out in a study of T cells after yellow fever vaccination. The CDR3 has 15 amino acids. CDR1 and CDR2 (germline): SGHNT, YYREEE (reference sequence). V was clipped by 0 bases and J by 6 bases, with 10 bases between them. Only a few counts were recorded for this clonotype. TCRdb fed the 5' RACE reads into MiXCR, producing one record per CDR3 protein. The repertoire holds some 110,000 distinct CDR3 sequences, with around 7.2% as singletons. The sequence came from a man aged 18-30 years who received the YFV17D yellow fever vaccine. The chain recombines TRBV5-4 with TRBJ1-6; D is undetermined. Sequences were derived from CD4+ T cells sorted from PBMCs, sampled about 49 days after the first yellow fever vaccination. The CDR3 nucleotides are TGTGCCAGCAGCTTGGCCTACAGAACTAATTCACCCCTCCACTTT. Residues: CASSLAYRTNSPLHF.